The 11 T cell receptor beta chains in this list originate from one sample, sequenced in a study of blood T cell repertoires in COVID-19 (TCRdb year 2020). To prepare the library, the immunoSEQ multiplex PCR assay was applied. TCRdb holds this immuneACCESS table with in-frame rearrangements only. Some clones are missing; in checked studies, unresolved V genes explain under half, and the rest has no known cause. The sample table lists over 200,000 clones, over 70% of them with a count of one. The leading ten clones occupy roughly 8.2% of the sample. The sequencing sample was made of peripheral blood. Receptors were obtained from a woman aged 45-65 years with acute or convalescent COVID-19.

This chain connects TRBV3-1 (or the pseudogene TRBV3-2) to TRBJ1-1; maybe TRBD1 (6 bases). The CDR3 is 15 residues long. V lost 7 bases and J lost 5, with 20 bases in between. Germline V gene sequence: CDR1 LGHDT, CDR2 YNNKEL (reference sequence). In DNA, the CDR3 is TGTGCCAGCACCCCCGGACAGCGAGGGAAAACTGAAGCTTTCTTT. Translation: CASTPGQRGKTEAFF.

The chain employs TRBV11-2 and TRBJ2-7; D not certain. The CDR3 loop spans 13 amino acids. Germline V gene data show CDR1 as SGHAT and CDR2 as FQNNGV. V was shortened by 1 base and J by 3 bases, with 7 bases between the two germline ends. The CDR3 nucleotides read TGTGCCAGCAGCTTAGCATACAGCTACGAGCAGTACTTC. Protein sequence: CASSLAYSYEQYF.

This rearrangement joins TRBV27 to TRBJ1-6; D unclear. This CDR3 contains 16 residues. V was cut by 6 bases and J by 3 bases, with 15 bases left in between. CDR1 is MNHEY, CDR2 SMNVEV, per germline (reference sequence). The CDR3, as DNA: TGTGCCAGCAGCATGACAACAGTGGACTATAATTCACCCCTCCACTTT. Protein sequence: CASSMTTVDYNSPLHF.

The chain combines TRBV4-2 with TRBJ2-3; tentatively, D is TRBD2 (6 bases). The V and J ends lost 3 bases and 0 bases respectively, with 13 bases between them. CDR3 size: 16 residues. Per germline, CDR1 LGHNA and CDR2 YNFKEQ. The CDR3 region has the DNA TGTGCCAGCAGCCAGGCCCAACTAGCCAGCACAGATACGCAGTATTTT. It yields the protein CASSQAQLASTDTQYF.

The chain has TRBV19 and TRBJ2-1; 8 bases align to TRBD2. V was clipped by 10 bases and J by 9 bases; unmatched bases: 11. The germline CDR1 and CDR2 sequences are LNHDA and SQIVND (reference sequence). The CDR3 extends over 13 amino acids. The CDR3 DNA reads TGTGCCACCAGTAGCGGGACGGGTGGTGAGCAGTTCTTC. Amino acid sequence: CATSSGTGGEQFF.

The CDR3 sequence is CASSPGQKRETQYF. CDR3 DNA: TGTGCCAGCAGCCCAGGACAGAAACGAGAGACCCAGTACTTC. The chain is built from TRBV3-1 (or the pseudogene TRBV3-2) and TRBJ2-5; maybe TRBD1 (6 bases). The CDR3 is 14 amino acids. V lost 4 bases to trimming and J lost 4 bases, with 13 bases between them. Germline V CDR1 and CDR2: LGHDT, YNNKEL (reference sequence).

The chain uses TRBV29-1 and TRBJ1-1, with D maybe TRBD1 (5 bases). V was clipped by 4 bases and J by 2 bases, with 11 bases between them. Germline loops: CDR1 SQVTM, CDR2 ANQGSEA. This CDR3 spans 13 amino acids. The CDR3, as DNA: TGCAGCGTTGCTAACGACAGAAACACTGAAGCTTTCTTT. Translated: CSVANDRNTEAFF.

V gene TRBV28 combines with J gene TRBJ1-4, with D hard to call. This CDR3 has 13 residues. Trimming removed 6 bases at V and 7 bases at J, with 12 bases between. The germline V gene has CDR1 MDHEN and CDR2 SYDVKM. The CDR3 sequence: CASRSPYGEKLFF. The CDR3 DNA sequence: TGTGCCAGCAGGTCCCCATACGGTGAAAAACTGTTTTTT.

This chain's CDR3 is CASSPGQLALNTEAFF. CDR3 sequence (DNA): TGCGCCAGCAGCCCGGGACAGCTTGCGCTGAACACTGAAGCTTTCTTT. This chain connects TRBV5-1 to TRBJ1-1; 7 bases map to TRBD1. This CDR3 contains 16 residues. The J segment lost 0 bases and the V segment lost 4 bases, leaving 9 bases of the junction unmatched. Germline CDR1 SGHRS, CDR2 YFSETQ.

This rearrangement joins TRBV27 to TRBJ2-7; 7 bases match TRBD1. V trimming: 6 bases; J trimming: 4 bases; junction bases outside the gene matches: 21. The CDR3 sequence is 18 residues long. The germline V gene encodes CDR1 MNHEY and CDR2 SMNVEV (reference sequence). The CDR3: CASSSRVRTGTADYEQYF. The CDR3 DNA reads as TGTGCCAGCAGCTCAAGGGTACGGACCGGGACAGCCGATTACGAGCAGTACTTC.

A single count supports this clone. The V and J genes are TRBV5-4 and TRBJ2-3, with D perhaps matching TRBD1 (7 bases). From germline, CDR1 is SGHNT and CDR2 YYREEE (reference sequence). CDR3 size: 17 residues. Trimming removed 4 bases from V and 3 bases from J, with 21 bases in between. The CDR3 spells CASSPGTAGLRTDTQYF. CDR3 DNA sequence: TGTGCCAGCAGCCCCGGGACAGCGGGCCTCAGAACAGATACGCAGTATTTT.